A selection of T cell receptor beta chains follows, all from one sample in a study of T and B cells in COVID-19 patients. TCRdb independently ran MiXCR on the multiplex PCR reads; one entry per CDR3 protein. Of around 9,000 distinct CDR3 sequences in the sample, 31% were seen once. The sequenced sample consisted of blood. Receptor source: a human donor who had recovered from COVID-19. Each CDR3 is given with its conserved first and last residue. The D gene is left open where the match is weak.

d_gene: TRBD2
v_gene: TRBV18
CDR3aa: CASTSGLAGTLFEQYF

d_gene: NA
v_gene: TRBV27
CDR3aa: CASSLTVTGELFF

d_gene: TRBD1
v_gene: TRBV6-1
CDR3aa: CASSESGIGTGGSQETQYF

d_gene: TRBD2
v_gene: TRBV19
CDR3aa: CASSIRLAGGGDEQFF

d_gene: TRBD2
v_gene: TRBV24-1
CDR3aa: CATSDPSGGAIDTQYF

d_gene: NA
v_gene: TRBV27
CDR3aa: CASSLSVGSDEQYF

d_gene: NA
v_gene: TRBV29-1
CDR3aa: CSVGGGVSNQPQHF

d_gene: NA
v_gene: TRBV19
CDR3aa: CASAVGGGSNQPQHF

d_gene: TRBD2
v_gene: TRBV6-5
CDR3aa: CASRGLAGAGGETQYF

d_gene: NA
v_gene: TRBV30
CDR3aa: CAWSVKGSHGYTF

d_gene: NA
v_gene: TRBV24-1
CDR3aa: CATSDLLRGNEQFF

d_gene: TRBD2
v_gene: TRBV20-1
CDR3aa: CSGTSGTPYTDTQYF

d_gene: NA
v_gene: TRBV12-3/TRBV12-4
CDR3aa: CASSLQNYGYTF

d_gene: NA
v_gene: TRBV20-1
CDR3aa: CSARVADRGTQYF

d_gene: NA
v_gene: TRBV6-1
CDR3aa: CASLPANTEAFF

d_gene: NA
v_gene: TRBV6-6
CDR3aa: CASSELVTGHYGYTF

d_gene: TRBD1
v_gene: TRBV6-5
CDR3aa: CASSYGLPGGTGGGNTIYF

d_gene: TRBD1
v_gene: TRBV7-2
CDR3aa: CASSPRQGPIGYF

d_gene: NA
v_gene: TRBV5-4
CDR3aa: CASSLVGDYGYTF

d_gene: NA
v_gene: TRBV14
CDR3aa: CASSQARRRSGELFF

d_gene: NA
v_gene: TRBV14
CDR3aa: CASSQKVWQETQYF

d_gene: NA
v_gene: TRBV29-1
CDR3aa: CSVGTEEAFF

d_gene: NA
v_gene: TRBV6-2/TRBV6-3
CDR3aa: CASSYGRYETQYF

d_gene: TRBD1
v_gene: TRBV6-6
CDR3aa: CASSSRPDRARTDTQYF

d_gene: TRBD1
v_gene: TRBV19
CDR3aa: CASSIGVTGAAGYTF

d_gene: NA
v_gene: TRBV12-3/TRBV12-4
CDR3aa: CASSIILNTDTQYF

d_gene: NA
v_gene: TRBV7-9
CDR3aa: CASSLVASTDTQYF

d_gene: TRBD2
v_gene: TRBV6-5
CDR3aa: CASTPRVAGYANTGELFF

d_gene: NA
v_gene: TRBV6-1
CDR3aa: CASSPTRGADTQYF

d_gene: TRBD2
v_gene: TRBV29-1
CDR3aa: CSVAGGMETQYF

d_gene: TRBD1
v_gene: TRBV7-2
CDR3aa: CASRPGQGFGYTF

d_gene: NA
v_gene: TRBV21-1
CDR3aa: CASSKSHGDESGNTIYF